These 22 T cell receptor beta chains were all obtained from the same sample, sequenced in a study of metastatic and nonmetastatic thyroid tumors. MiXCR reprocessed the PCR reads for TCRdb. The table lists 6,200 or so clones, around 33% of them singletons, with roughly 14% in the top ten. All patients were treatment-naive before thyroid surgery. Sequenced sample: adjacent normal tissue. These TCRs come from a female donor with papillary thyroid cancer or a benign thyroid nodule (not recorded which). Some clones in this sample may be carry-over from other donors' samples.

This clone was counted between two and nine times. This chain joins TRBV20-1 and TRBJ2-7; 15 nucleotides align to TRBD2. V was clipped by 3 bases and J by 5 bases; unmatched bases: 14. This CDR3 is built from 18 residues. Germline CDR1 reads DFQATT; CDR2 reads SNEGSKA (reference sequence). In nucleotides, the CDR3 is TGCAGTGCTAGTAAGGGATTTCCGGGACTAGCGGGAGGAGACGAGCAGTACTTC. This sequence encodes CSASKGFPGLAGGDEQYF.

This clone is termed medium-sized. CDR3 nucleotide sequence: TGTGCCAGCAGCCACCTGGACGGGGGAAACTACGAGCAGTACTTC. This sequence encodes CASSHLDGGNYEQYF. The V gene is TRBV14, the J gene TRBJ2-7, with D maybe TRBD2 (6 bases). The CDR3 runs to 15 residues. Germline V gene data show CDR1 as SGHDN and CDR2 as FVKESK. Trimming shortened V by 3 bases and J by 3 bases, and 15 bases separated the two germline ends. Complete variable domain (other parts from reference TRBV14 and TRBJ2-7): EAGVTQFPSHSVIEKGQTVTLRCDPISGHDNLYWYRRVMGKEIKFLLHFVKESKQDESGMPNNRFLAERTGGTYSTLKVQPAELEDSGVYFCASSHLDGGNYEQYFGPGTRLTVT.

This clone qualifies as medium-sized. The J gene is TRBJ2-3, the V gene TRBV7-8; 7 positions match TRBD1. Germline V lookup: CDR1 SGHVS, CDR2 FQNEAQ. This CDR3 region has 14 residues. Trimming took 6 bases from V and 4 from J; bases not matched to a gene: 7. In DNA, the CDR3 is TGTGCCAGCAGTTCAACAACAGGGGCAGATACGCAGTATTTT. Its translation is CASSSTTGADTQYF.

The chain uses TRBV20-1 and TRBJ1-2, with 7 bases lining up with TRBD1. The length of the CDR3 is 16 residues. V was clipped by 0 bases and J by 8 bases; unmatched bases: 15. Germline values: CDR1 DFQATT, CDR2 SNEGSKA (reference sequence). The CDR3 DNA reads as TGCAGTGCTAGAGATCCCACGACAGGGTGGGGTCTAGGCTACACCTTC. Translating it yields CSARDPTTGWGLGYTF.

This clone was counted only a few times. The J gene is TRBJ2-1, the V gene TRBV12-3 or TRBV12-4; unclear D gene. Trimming shortened V by 5 bases and J by 5 bases, and 19 bases separated the two germline ends. The CDR3 spans 16 residues. CDR3: CASSIKRLITHNEQFF. The CDR3 coding sequence is TGTGCCAGCAGTATCAAGCGCTTAATAACCCACAATGAGCAGTTCTTC.

The rearrangement uses TRBV9 and TRBJ2-1, with 12 bases aligning to TRBD2. The CDR3 loop spans 15 amino acids. J was trimmed by 9 bases and V by 0 bases; bases with no gene match: 4. CDR1 is SGDLS, CDR2 YYNGEE, per germline. This CDR3 reads CASSVVTSGGGEQFF. The CDR3 DNA follows: TGTGCCAGCAGCGTAGTGACTAGCGGGGGAGGTGAGCAGTTCTTC.

As regards this clone: Its ends do not fully match the called genes, so a read error is possible. The chain links TRBV6-1 to TRBJ1-1; 7 nucleotides agree with TRBD1. In germline, CDR1 is MNHNS, CDR2 SASEGT. This CDR3 is 11 amino acids long. The CDR3: CASRRDSVALF. CDR3 DNA: TGTGCCAGCAGACGGGACAGTGTTGCTCTCTTT.

This clone turned up a few times. One end of the junction varies from germline; a read error may be responsible. The rearrangement links TRBV6-1 to TRBJ1-6; perhaps TRBD1 as D (5 bases). Germline V gives CDR1 MNHNS, CDR2 SASEGT. This CDR3 is 15 amino acids long. Here the CDR3 DNA reads TGTGCCAGAACCACAGGAACCCCGGCCAATTCACCCCTCCCCTTT. This gives the protein CARTTGTPANSPLPF.

This clone was picked up a small number of times. The V and J genes are TRBV4-1 and TRBJ1-6; 8 nucleotides align to TRBD1. The junction had 1 base not matched to a gene; V was cut back by 2 bases and J by 4 bases. CDR1 and CDR2 from the germline V gene are MGHRA and YSYEKL. The CDR3 is 15 residues long. CDR3 sequence (DNA): TGCGCCAGCAGCCAACAGGGGGCGTATAATTCACCCCTCCACTTT. Residues: CASSQQGAYNSPLHF.

This chain connects TRBV19 to TRBJ2-1; D is uncertain. CDR1 and CDR2 (germline): LNHDA, SQIVND (reference sequence). The V end lost 7 bases, the J end lost 4 bases, and 8 bases lay between the germline ends. The CDR3 is made up of 12 amino acids. This chain's CDR3 is CASTDTYNEQFF. CDR3 DNA sequence: TGTGCCAGTACTGACACGTACAATGAGCAGTTCTTC. The variable domain in full, with the rest retrieved from reference TRBV19 and TRBJ2-1, is DGGITQSPKYLFRKEGQNVTLSCEQNLNHDAMYWYRQDPGQGLRLIYYSQIVNDFQKGDIAEGYSVSREKKESFPLTVTSAQKNPTAFYLCASTDTYNEQFFGPGTRLTVL.

V gene TRBV20-1 combines with J gene TRBJ1-2, with D maybe TRBD1 (6 bases). The germline V gene has CDR1 DFQATT and CDR2 SNEGSKA (reference sequence). V gave up 1 base and J gave up 2 bases, with 14 bases separating them. There are 15 residues in the CDR3. The CDR3 DNA reads TGCAGTGCTAGAGCCACAGGGTCCCTCAACTATGGCTACACCTTC. It translates to CSARATGSLNYGYTF.

There are a few counts of this clone. V and J are TRBV27 and TRBJ1-2, with D possibly being TRBD1 (5 bases). CDR3 length: 15 residues. Trimming shortened V by 2 bases and J by 8 bases, and 18 bases separated the two germline ends. Per germline, CDR1 MNHEY and CDR2 SMNVEV (reference sequence). This CDR3 is CASSLGAERGDGYTF. The CDR3 region has the DNA TGTGCCAGCAGTTTAGGGGCCGAAAGGGGAGACGGCTACACCTTC.

The rearrangement uses TRBV5-1 and TRBJ2-7; 7 positions agree with TRBD2. The CDR3 spans 14 residues. V was pared by 4 bases and J by 3 bases, with 7 bases of the junction left unmatched. Germline CDR1 SGHRS, CDR2 YFSETQ. In nucleotides, the CDR3 is TGCGCCAGCAGCCCACGCGGGGGTTACTACGAGCAGTACTTC. This codes for CASSPRGGYYEQYF.

In its sample, this clone was seen a few times. Other DNA sequences in this specimen translate into the identical CDR3. The chain carries TRBV11-2 and TRBJ2-2, with TRBD2 as a possible D gene (7 bases). V was trimmed by 1 base and J by 6 bases, leaving 15 bases between them. In germline, CDR1 is SGHAT, CDR2 FQNNGV. The CDR3 is made up of 16 amino acids. The DNA for the CDR3 is TGTGCCAGCAGCTTAGGGGGGAGGGGGACGGCCGGGGAGCTGTTTTTT. Its protein product is CASSLGGRGTAGELFF.

V and J are TRBV7-6 and TRBJ2-2; TRBD1 matches 8 bases. J gave up 0 bases and V 3 bases, and 15 bases lay outside the gene matches. CDR3 length: 20 residues. The V gene's germline CDR1 is SGHVS and CDR2 FNYEAQ. CDR3 amino acids: CASSFLTGAVGTANTGELFF. As DNA, the CDR3 is TGTGCCAGCAGCTTTTTGACAGGGGCGGTAGGGACAGCGAACACCGGGGAGCTGTTTTTT.

This clone has ten or more counts. A read error may produce the germline difference seen at one junction end. V is TRBV4-3 and J is TRBJ2-7; 8 positions match TRBD1. In germline, CDR1 is LGHNA, CDR2 YSLEER. The CDR3 runs 16 residues. This CDR3 is CASSQGVQQGGRGMDF. CDR3 nucleotides: TGCGCCAGCAGCCAAGGTGTACAACAGGGGGGAAGGGGCATGGACTTC.

This chain uses TRBV20-1 with TRBJ2-3; unclear D gene. In germline, CDR1 is DFQATT, CDR2 SNEGSKA (reference sequence). This CDR3 contains 14 residues. V was clipped by 3 bases and J by 3 bases, with 13 bases between them. CDR3 DNA: TGCAGTGCTAGTTGGGGTGTGAGTACAGATACGCAGTATTTT. It encodes CSASWGVSTDTQYF.

The CDR3 DNA reads as TGTGCCAGCACCCTAGCGGAAAACATTGGCGATGAGCAGTTCTTC. Its protein is CASTLAENIGDEQFF. This sequence joins TRBV2 and TRBJ2-1; TRBD2 aligns across 7 bases. Germline CDR1 SNHLY, CDR2 FYNNEI. After removal of 7 bases from V and 8 bases from J, the junction contained 14 bases not matched to a gene. This CDR3 has 15 residues. Complete variable domain (other parts from reference TRBV2 and TRBJ2-1): EPEVTQTPSHQVTQMGQEVILRCVPISNHLYFYWYRQILGQKVEFLVSFYNNEISEKSEIFDDQFSVERPDGSNFTLKIRSTKLEDSAMYFCASTLAENIGDEQFFGPGTRLTVL.

This clone was seen only a few times. This chain joins TRBV12-3 or TRBV12-4 and TRBJ1-4; D gene unclear. Trimming left V 2 bases short and J 5 bases short, with 6 bases between. This CDR3 region has 13 residues. The CDR3 bases are TGTGCCAGCAGTTTAAAAAGGAATGAAAAACTGTTTTTT. Residues: CASSLKRNEKLFF.

This clone was seen a handful of times. The chain is built from TRBV2 and TRBJ1-2, with 7 bases fitting TRBD1. The V gene's germline CDR1 is SNHLY and CDR2 FYNNEI. The CDR3 extends over 13 amino acids. The ends lost 8 bases at V and 9 bases at J; junction bases unmatched: 12. The CDR3 here is CASHPDRELSYTF. In DNA form, the CDR3 reads TGTGCCAGCCATCCCGACAGGGAGCTTAGCTACACCTTC.

This clone is medium-sized within its sample. V is TRBV11-3 and J is TRBJ2-2, with D uncertain. CDR3 size: 13 residues. V gave up 5 bases and J gave up 5 bases, with 9 bases separating them. Germline V gene data show CDR1 as SGHNT and CDR2 as YENEEA. The CDR3 sequence is CASSDRITGELFF. The CDR3 bases are TGTGCCAGCAGCGATCGTATAACCGGGGAGCTGTTTTTT.

Within the sample, this clone is medium-sized. The chain couples TRBV20-1 to TRBJ2-5; D not certain. The germline V and J ends were trimmed by 2 bases and 2 bases, with 15 bases remaining between them. The CDR3 contains 15 residues. Germline assignment: CDR1 DFQATT and CDR2 SNEGSKA (reference sequence). CDR3 coding DNA: TGCAGTGCTAGAACCCCTCGACAAGATCAAGAGACCCAGTACTTC. This sequence encodes CSARTPRQDQETQYF.